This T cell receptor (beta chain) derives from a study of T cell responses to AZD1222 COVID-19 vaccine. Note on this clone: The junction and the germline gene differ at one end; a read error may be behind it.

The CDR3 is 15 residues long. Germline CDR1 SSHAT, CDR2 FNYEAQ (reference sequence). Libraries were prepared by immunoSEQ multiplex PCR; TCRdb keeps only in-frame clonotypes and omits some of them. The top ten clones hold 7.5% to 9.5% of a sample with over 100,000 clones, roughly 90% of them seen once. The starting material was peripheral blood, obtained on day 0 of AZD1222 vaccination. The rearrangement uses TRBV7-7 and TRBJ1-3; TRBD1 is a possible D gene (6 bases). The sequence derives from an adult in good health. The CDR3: CASSLYGGPGNTIYF. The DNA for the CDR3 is TGTGCTAGCAGCTTATACGGGGGCCCTGGAAACACCATATATTTT.